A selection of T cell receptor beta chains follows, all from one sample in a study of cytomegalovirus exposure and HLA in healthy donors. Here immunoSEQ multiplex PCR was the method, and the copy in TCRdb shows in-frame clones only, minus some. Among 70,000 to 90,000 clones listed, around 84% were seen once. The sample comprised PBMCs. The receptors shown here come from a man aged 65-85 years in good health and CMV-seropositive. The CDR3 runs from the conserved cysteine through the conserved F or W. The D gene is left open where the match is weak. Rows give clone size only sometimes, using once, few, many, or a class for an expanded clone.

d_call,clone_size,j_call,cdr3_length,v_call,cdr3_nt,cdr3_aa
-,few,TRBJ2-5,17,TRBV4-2,TGTGCCAGCAGCCAAGACCAAGCTAGTAGCGGCCAAGAGACCCAGTACTTC,CASSQDQASSGQETQYF
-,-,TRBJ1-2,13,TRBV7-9,TGTGCCAGCAGCCGCGACAGTAACTATGGCTACACCTTC,CASSRDSNYGYTF
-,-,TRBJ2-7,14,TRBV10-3,TGTGCCATCAGATCGGACCAGGGCTACTACGAGCAGTACTTC,CAIRSDQGYYEQYF
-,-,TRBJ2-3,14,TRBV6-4,TGTGCCAGCAGTGGTGGCAGGAGCACAGATACGCAGTATTTT,CASSGGRSTDTQYF
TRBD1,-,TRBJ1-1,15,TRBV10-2,TGCGCCAGCAGGTCCCCGGGACAGGGGGCCCCTGAAGCTTTCTTT,CASRSPGQGAPEAFF
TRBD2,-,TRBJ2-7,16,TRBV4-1,TGCGCCAGCAGCCGGTTGGGACTAGCTGGCGAATACGAGCAGTACTTC,CASSRLGLAGEYEQYF
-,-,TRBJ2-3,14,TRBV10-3,TGTGCCATCGGAGACAGGGGAGGGACAGATACGCAGTATTTT,CAIGDRGGTDTQYF
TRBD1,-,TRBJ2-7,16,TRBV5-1,TGCGCCAGCAGATTGCAAAGGACAGGGACCTCCTACGAGCAGTACTTC,CASRLQRTGTSYEQYF
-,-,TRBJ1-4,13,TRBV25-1,TGTGCCAGCAGTGAATATCAGGGGCAGCAACTGTTTTTT,CASSEYQGQQLFF
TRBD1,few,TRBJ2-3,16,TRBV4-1,TGCGCCAGCAGCCGAGTTCAGGGGGCTAGCACAGATACGCAGTATTTT,CASSRVQGASTDTQYF
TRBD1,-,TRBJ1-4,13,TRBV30,TGTGCCTGGAGGCCAGGGGGGACTGAAAAACTGTTTTTT,CAWRPGGTEKLFF
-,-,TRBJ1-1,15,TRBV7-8,TGTGCCAGCAGCTTGACAGTAAAAGGGAACACTGAAGCTTTCTTT,CASSLTVKGNTEAFF
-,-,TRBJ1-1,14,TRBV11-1,TGTGCCAGCAGCCACAGGGTAGAGTACACTGAAGCTTTCTTT,CASSHRVEYTEAFF
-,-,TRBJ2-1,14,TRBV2,TGTGCCAGCACCGAGGGAGAAATCCCCAATGAGCAGTTCTTC,CASTEGEIPNEQFF
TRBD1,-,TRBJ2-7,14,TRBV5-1,TGCGCCAGCAGCCCGGGACAGGGGGCGGAGGAGCAGTACTTC,CASSPGQGAEEQYF
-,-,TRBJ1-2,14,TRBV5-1,TGCGCCAGCAGCTTCCAGGAAGGGGGCTATGGCTACACCTTC,CASSFQEGGYGYTF
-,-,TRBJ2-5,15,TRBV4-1,TGCGCCAGCAGCCAGCCGGACAGACCTCAAGAGACCCAGTACTTC,CASSQPDRPQETQYF
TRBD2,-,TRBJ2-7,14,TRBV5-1,TGCGCCAGCAGCAAACTAGCGGGAGACCACGAGCAGTACTTC,CASSKLAGDHEQYF
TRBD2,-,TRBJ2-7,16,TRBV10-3,TGTGCCATCAGTGAGTCCGAGAGCGGGGGTTCCTACGAGCAGTACTTC,CAISESESGGSYEQYF
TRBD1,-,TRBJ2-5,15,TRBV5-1,TGCGCCAGCAGATATATAGGACAGGACCAAGAGACCCAGTACTTC,CASRYIGQDQETQYF
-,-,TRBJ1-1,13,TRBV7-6,TGTGCCAGCAGCCCGGGACAGAACACTGAAGCTTTCTTT,CASSPGQNTEAFF
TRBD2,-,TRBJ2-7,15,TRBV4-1,TGCGCCAGCAGCCAGGCTAGCGGAAGCTCCTACGAGCAGTACTTC,CASSQASGSSYEQYF